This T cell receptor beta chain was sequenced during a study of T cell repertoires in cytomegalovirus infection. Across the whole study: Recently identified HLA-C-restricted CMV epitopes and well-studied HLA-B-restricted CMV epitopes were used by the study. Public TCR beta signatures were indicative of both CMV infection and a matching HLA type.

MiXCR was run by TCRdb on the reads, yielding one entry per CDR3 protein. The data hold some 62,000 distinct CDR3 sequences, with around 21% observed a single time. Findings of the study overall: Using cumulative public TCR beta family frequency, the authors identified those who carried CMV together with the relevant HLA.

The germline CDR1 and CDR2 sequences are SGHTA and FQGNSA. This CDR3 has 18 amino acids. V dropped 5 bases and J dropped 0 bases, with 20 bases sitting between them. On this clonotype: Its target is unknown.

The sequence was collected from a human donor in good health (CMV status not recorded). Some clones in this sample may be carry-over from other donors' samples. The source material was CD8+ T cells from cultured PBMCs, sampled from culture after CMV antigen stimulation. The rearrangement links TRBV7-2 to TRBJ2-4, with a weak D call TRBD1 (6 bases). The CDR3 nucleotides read TGTGCCAGCAGCCCCGACAGGTCGGGGACCCTAGCCAAAAACATTCAGTACTTC. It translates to CASSPDRSGTLAKNIQYF.